A single sample is the source of the 19 T cell receptor beta chains below, sequenced in a study of blood T cell repertoires in COVID-19. The table came from immunoSEQ multiplex PCR; TCRdb's copy has only in-frame clones and leaves some out. The data contain some 140,000 clones, around 83% of them singletons. Sequenced: peripheral blood. The receptors stem from a woman aged 55-69 years with acute or convalescent COVID-19.

V is TRBV19 and J is TRBJ1-3; 8 bases are a match to TRBD1. The CDR3 spans 15 residues. The V segment lost 9 bases and the J segment 0 bases; nucleotides outside the gene matches: 7. Germline V gene sequence: CDR1 LNHDA, CDR2 SQIVND (reference sequence). The CDR3 nucleotides are TGTGCCAGCCAGGGACAGGCAATCTCTGGAAACACCATATATTTT. Its translation: CASQGQAISGNTIYF.

The chain links TRBV3-1 (or the pseudogene TRBV3-2) to TRBJ2-7; tentatively, D is TRBD2 (6 bases). Trimming removed 4 bases at V and 0 bases at J, with 10 bases between. Germline-derived CDR1 and CDR2 are LGHDT and YNNKEL (reference sequence). This CDR3 region has 14 residues. CDR3 nucleotides: TGTGCCAGCAGCCGGCTAGCGAGCTCCTACGAGCAGTACTTC. It specifies CASSRLASSYEQYF.

This rearrangement joins TRBV28 to TRBJ2-1; tentatively, D is TRBD2 (6 bases). Trimming cost V 5 bases and J 10 bases, with 18 bases left between them. Germline CDR1 reads MDHEN; CDR2 reads SYDVKM. The CDR3 extends over 14 amino acids. DNA for the CDR3: TGTGCCAGCAGTGCTGACGGGACTCGGGACGAGCAGTTCTTC. Translating gives CASSADGTRDEQFF. The whole variable domain, remainder taken from reference TRBV28 and TRBJ2-1, is DVKVTQSSRYLVKRTGEKVFLECVQDMDHENMFWYRQDPGLGLRLIYFSYDVKMKEKGDIPEGYSVSREKKERFSLILESASTNQTSMYLCASSADGTRDEQFFGPGTRLTVL.

This clone occurred once. The chain recombines TRBV29-1 with TRBJ1-1, with a weak D call TRBD1 (5 bases). Germline values: CDR1 SQVTM, CDR2 ANQGSEA. CDR3 size: 14 residues. V shed 1 base and J shed 5 bases, with 14 bases lying between them. The CDR3 sequence is CSVEGYGRETEAFF. DNA for the CDR3: TGCAGCGTTGAAGGATACGGCAGGGAAACTGAAGCTTTCTTT.

The chain combines TRBV4-1 with TRBJ2-6; weak D call: TRBD1 (6 bases). The CDR3 is 15 amino acids. Deletions cut 4 bases from V and 3 bases from J, with 10 bases between. CDR1 MGHRA and CDR2 YSYEKL come from the germline V gene. The CDR3 DNA reads TGCGCCAGCAGCCCACAGGGCAGTGGGGCCAACGTCCTGACTTTC. Its translation is CASSPQGSGANVLTF.

The count of this clone is one. The chain has TRBV5-1 and TRBJ2-5; D uncertain. V was cut by 0 bases and J by 13 bases, with 13 bases left in between. The CDR3 is made up of 12 amino acids. Per germline, CDR1 SGHRS and CDR2 YFSETQ. CDR3 coding DNA: TGCGCCAGCAGCTTGGGCGGCTACCTAACGTACTTC. This encodes CASSLGGYLTYF.

This chain links TRBV3-1 (or the pseudogene TRBV3-2) with TRBJ1-2; 7 nucleotides agree with TRBD1. V was clipped by 3 bases and J by 8 bases; unmatched bases: 15. CDR1 and CDR2 (germline): LGHDT, YNNKEL (reference sequence). This CDR3 comprises 16 residues. CDR3 sequence: CASSQNDRGGGGGYTF. The CDR3 DNA is TGTGCCAGCAGCCAGAACGACAGAGGGGGCGGAGGCGGCTACACCTTC.

The genes are TRBV4-2 and TRBJ1-2; weak D call: TRBD1 (5 bases). CDR3 length equals 14 residues. Trimming cost V 1 base and J 5 bases, with 11 bases left between them. Germline CDR1 is LGHNA and CDR2 is YNFKEQ. CDR3 sequence reads: CASSQGPTDYGYTF. The CDR3 DNA follows: TGTGCCAGCAGCCAAGGCCCGACAGATTATGGCTACACCTTC.

This rearrangement joins TRBV28 to TRBJ1-2, with D perhaps TRBD1 (6 bases). Trimming left V 2 bases short and J 6 bases short, with 25 bases between. The CDR3 consists of 18 residues. Germline V gene lookup returns CDR1 MDHEN and CDR2 SYDVKM. In nucleotides, the CDR3 is TGTGCCAGCAGTTTAGGGGCGGCGCTTGTCGGGGGGCCTCATGGCTACACCTTC. Its protein product is CASSLGAALVGGPHGYTF.

V is TRBV6-1 and J is TRBJ2-7, with D hard to call. Germline V gene data show CDR1 as MNHNS and CDR2 as SASEGT. V was cut by 3 bases and J by 2 bases, with 14 bases left in between. The CDR3 loop spans 15 amino acids. DNA of the CDR3: TGTGCCAGCAGTGAGAGCGCGATTTTCACCTACGAGCAGTACTTC. Residues: CASSESAIFTYEQYF.

The chain uses TRBV12-3 or TRBV12-4 and TRBJ1-1; no clear D. This CDR3 comprises 11 residues. V was clipped by 7 bases and J by 6 bases, with 9 bases between them. The CDR3 protein is CASTLRAEAFF. CDR3 DNA sequence: TGTGCCAGCACCCTACGAGCTGAAGCTTTCTTT.

This clone occurred a few times. The CDR3 reads CASSLGGTGGQETQYF. In DNA, the CDR3 is TGTGCCAGCAGCTTGGGCGGGACAGGGGGCCAAGAGACCCAGTACTTC. This sequence joins TRBV7-9 and TRBJ2-5; 11 bases are shared with TRBD1. The CDR3 is 16 residues long. J lost 1 base, V lost 3 bases, and 4 bases had no gene match. Looked up from germline, CDR1 is SEHNR and CDR2 is FQNEAQ (reference sequence).

The rearrangement uses TRBV20-1 and TRBJ1-1; D gene ambiguous. Trimming removed 4 bases at V and 1 base at J, with 4 bases between. Germline-derived CDR1 and CDR2 are DFQATT and SNEGSKA (reference sequence). This CDR3 contains 11 residues. As DNA, the CDR3 is TGCAGTGCTATAAAGAACACTGAAGCTTTCTTT. Protein sequence: CSAIKNTEAFF.

V gene TRBV7-6 combines with J gene TRBJ2-5; TRBD2 agrees at 7 bases. The trim removed 1 base at V and 3 bases at J, leaving 11 bases unmatched. The CDR3 sequence is 17 residues long. Looked up from germline, CDR1 is SGHVS and CDR2 is FNYEAQ. For the CDR3, the DNA is TGTGCCAGCAGCTTAGATATGTTAGCGGGCGCCGAAGAGACCCAGTACTTC. Translation: CASSLDMLAGAEETQYF.

The chain couples TRBV27 to TRBJ1-6; TRBD1 is a possible D gene (5 bases). CDR3 length equals 16 residues. Between the trimmed V and J ends, which lost 9 bases and 8 bases, there was a span of 23 bases. Per the germline V gene, CDR1 is MNHEY and CDR2 is SMNVEV (reference sequence). For the CDR3, the DNA is TGTGCCAGTCCCTCCCTCGGGGGTTCCGGCGATTCACCCCTCCACTTT. Translation gives CASPSLGGSGDSPLHF.

This clone was observed a single time. This chain's CDR3 is CASSFNGDSGNTIYF. The CDR3 DNA follows: TGCGCCAGCAGCTTCAACGGAGACTCTGGAAACACCATATATTTT. The J gene is TRBJ1-3, the V gene TRBV5-1, with D unclear. The CDR3 runs 15 residues. With 2 bases removed from V and 0 bases from J, the gap between germline ends came to 9 bases. Per the germline V gene, CDR1 is SGHRS and CDR2 is YFSETQ.

The gene calls are TRBV9 and TRBJ2-5; TRBD1 agrees at 8 bases. The trim removed 7 bases at V and 5 bases at J, leaving 10 bases unmatched. The CDR3 runs 14 residues. Germline V CDR1 and CDR2: SGDLS, YYNGEE. CDR3 sequence reads: CASALGRTGETQYF. The CDR3 region has the DNA TGTGCCAGCGCGCTCGGACGGACAGGGGAGACCCAGTACTTC.

In its sample, this clone was seen a few times. This chain uses TRBV24-1 with TRBJ1-2; TRBD1 might be the D (6 bases). In germline, CDR1 is KGHDR, CDR2 SFDVKD. The CDR3 totals 18 residues. Between the trimmed V and J ends, which lost 3 bases and 4 bases, there was a span of 23 bases. As DNA, the CDR3 is TGTGCCACCAGTGATCATTGGCCCTTGAGCAGGGGTCTCTATGGCTACACCTTC. Translating it yields CATSDHWPLSRGLYGYTF.

This clone was seen only a few times. The chain has TRBV4-2 and TRBJ1-5, with D tentatively TRBD1 (5 bases). Germline lookup yields CDR1 LGHNA and CDR2 YNFKEQ. Trimming took 0 bases from V and 15 from J, leaving 15 bases between them. This CDR3 spans 13 amino acids. The CDR3 loop is CASSQEGAQVRHF. The CDR3 DNA reads as TGTGCCAGCAGCCAAGAAGGAGCACAGGTCCGGCATTTT.